This entry lists 19 T cell receptor beta chains sequenced from one sample in a study of response to subunit inactivated influenza vaccine. MiXCR was run by TCRdb on the RT-PCR reads, yielding one entry per CDR3 protein. The table lists 860,000 or so distinct CDR3 sequences, around 21% of them singletons. The source material was PBMCs from blood, sampled about 5 days after vaccination. Every receptor here comes from a man in his forties or fifties who received an inactivated influenza vaccine.

The gene calls are TRBV11-2 and TRBJ2-6, with unresolved D. The CDR3 contains 21 residues. The V end was cut by 5 bases, the J end by 2 bases, with 28 bases between. CDR1 is SGHAT, CDR2 FQNNGV, per germline. The CDR3 coding sequence is TGTGCCAGCAGCGCCCCGGGTCTATCCTTTCCCTTATCCCCTGGGGCCAACGTCCTGACTTTC. This sequence encodes CASSAPGLSFPLSPGANVLTF.

This chain links TRBV20-1 with TRBJ2-5; D unresolved. This CDR3 has 12 amino acids. Germline V gene lookup returns CDR1 DFQATT and CDR2 SNEGSKA (reference sequence). Trimming left V 0 bases short and J 4 bases short, with 6 bases between. CDR3 sequence (DNA): TGCAGTGCTAGAGAGGGGTTAGAGACCCAGTACTTC. It yields the protein CSAREGLETQYF.

The chain has TRBV25-1 and TRBJ2-5, with TRBD1 identical over 10 bases. Germline trimming cut 4 bases from V and 4 bases from J; bases unmatched to any gene: 9. This CDR3 is 16 amino acids long. CDR1 is MGHDK, CDR2 SYGVNS, per germline. CDR3 nucleotides: TGTGCCAGCAGTGCCCGGGACAGGGGTTGGTCAGAGACCCAGTACTTC. This encodes CASSARDRGWSETQYF.

The chain joins TRBV6-1 to TRBJ2-7, with TRBD1 identical over 7 bases. After removal of 3 bases from V and 3 bases from J, the junction contained 11 bases not matched to a gene. The germline gives CDR1 MNHNS, CDR2 SASEGT. This CDR3 has 16 amino acids. As DNA, the CDR3 is TGTGCCAGCAGTGACGCAACCGGGACAGCGGACTACGAGCAGTACTTC. Translation gives CASSDATGTADYEQYF.

This clonotype occurred a few times. The chain employs TRBV20-1 and TRBJ1-6; no clear D. The V gene lost 1 base and the J gene lost 0 bases, with 10 bases spanning the gap. The CDR3 is 16 amino acids. Germline V CDR1 and CDR2: DFQATT, SNEGSKA (reference sequence). CDR3 in amino acids: CSARALRSSYNSPLHF. The CDR3 DNA sequence: TGCAGTGCTAGAGCGCTACGGAGCTCCTATAATTCACCCCTCCACTTT.

The V gene is TRBV20-1, the J gene TRBJ2-7; 9 bases agree with TRBD2. The CDR3 extends over 13 amino acids. V shed 5 bases, J shed 0 bases, and the junction held 2 bases outside the gene matches. CDR1 is DFQATT and CDR2 is SNEGSKA in the germline V gene (reference sequence). CDR3 protein: CSAEREDSYEQYF. CDR3 DNA: TGCAGTGCTGAGCGGGAGGACTCCTACGAGCAGTACTTC.

This clonotype was seen a handful of times. This chain uses TRBV29-1 with TRBJ2-3, with D maybe TRBD1 (5 bases). The germline gives CDR1 SQVTM, CDR2 ANQGSEA. With 7 bases removed from V and 6 bases from J, the gap between germline ends came to 17 bases. This CDR3 is 13 amino acids long. The CDR3 loop reads CSDTSAGADTQYF. The DNA of the CDR3 is TGCAGCGATACGTCCGCTGGGGCCGATACGCAGTATTTT.

Ten or more counts support this clonotype. The chain links TRBV5-1 to TRBJ2-1, with 8 nucleotides matching TRBD2. The CDR3 loop spans 16 amino acids. Trimming at V came to 0 bases and at J to 2 bases, leaving 4 bases not matched to a gene. Germline values: CDR1 SGHRS, CDR2 YFSETQ. The CDR3: CASSLAVTSAYNEQFF. The CDR3 nucleotides read TGCGCCAGCAGCTTGGCAGTGACTAGCGCCTACAATGAGCAGTTCTTC.

The chain recombines TRBV11-3 with TRBJ2-1; D is undetermined. Germline CDR1 reads SGHNT; CDR2 reads YENEEA. The CDR3 runs to 13 residues. V dropped 5 bases and J dropped 7 bases, with 12 bases sitting between them. Here the CDR3 DNA reads TGTGCCAGCAGCGATAGGTGGACGAATGAGCAGTTCTTC. Protein sequence: CASSDRWTNEQFF.

This clonotype was detected a few times. This chain joins TRBV12-3 or TRBV12-4 and TRBJ2-3, with D uncertain. The CDR3 spans 12 residues. V was trimmed by 2 bases and J by 11 bases, leaving 11 bases between them. CDR3 DNA: TGTGCCAGCAGTTTATTCCCCACCGAGCAGTATTTT. As protein: CASSLFPTEQYF.

This clonotype was observed a handful of times. The rearrangement joins TRBV6-2 or TRBV6-3 to TRBJ2-4, with TRBD1 as a possible D gene (5 bases). The CDR3 runs 15 residues. Germline V lookup: CDR1 MNHEY, CDR2 SVGEGT. Trimming stripped 5 bases from V and 1 base from J, with 12 bases between. The CDR3 is CASSTAGLAKNIQYF. The CDR3 DNA is TGTGCCAGCAGTACCGCAGGGTTGGCCAAAAACATTCAGTACTTC.

The gene calls are TRBV5-1 and TRBJ2-2; possible D gene TRBD1, 5 bases. V was clipped by 0 bases and J by 0 bases, with 15 bases between them. Germline values: CDR1 SGHRS, CDR2 YFSETQ. The CDR3 runs to 18 residues. The CDR3 DNA follows: TGCGCCAGCAGCTTGGGGCCTACGCCAGGGACGAACACCGGGGAGCTGTTTTTT. Translation gives CASSLGPTPGTNTGELFF.

This clonotype was counted many times. The chain couples TRBV7-9 to TRBJ2-3; TRBD2 matches 9 bases. Per germline, CDR1 SEHNR and CDR2 FQNEAQ (reference sequence). The CDR3 runs 13 residues. V lost 6 bases to trimming and J lost 5 bases; unmatched junction nucleotides: 3. CDR3 sequence (DNA): TGTGCCAGCAGAAGACTAGCGGTAGATACGCAGTATTTT. This encodes CASRRLAVDTQYF.

This CDR3 is CASSYPLAGDRNEQFF. The CDR3 nucleotides read TGTGCCAGCAGTTACCCTTTAGCGGGAGATAGAAATGAGCAGTTCTTC. This chain joins TRBV6-2 or TRBV6-3 and TRBJ2-1; 9 bases line up with TRBD2. This CDR3 comprises 16 residues. The V gene's germline CDR1 is MNHEY and CDR2 SVGEGT. Unmatched junction bases numbered 9, after V lost 2 bases and J lost 7 bases.

This clonotype was recorded a few times. The genes are TRBV5-6 and TRBJ2-3; unclear D gene. The germline gives CDR1 SGHDT, CDR2 YYEEEE. The V gene lost 4 bases and the J gene lost 3 bases, with 21 bases spanning the gap. The CDR3 contains 17 residues. In DNA, the CDR3 is TGTGCCAGCAGCGCCGTGGTCAGTGTTAGTAGTACAGATACGCAGTATTTT. Its protein is CASSAVVSVSSTDTQYF.

The CDR3 loop reads CASSPAADEAFF. DNA for the CDR3: TGTGCCAGCAGCCCAGCGGCCGATGAAGCTTTCTTT. The chain is built from TRBV7-9 and TRBJ1-1; D unresolved. V lost 5 bases, J lost 7 bases, and 11 bases lay in between. The germline V gene has CDR1 SEHNR and CDR2 FQNEAQ (reference sequence). The CDR3 runs to 12 residues.

This clonotype came up many times. This chain connects TRBV20-1 to TRBJ2-3; 9 bases align to TRBD1. From germline, CDR1 is DFQATT and CDR2 SNEGSKA (reference sequence). Trimming took 2 bases from V and 5 from J; bases not matched to a gene: 8. The length of the CDR3 is 15 residues. CDR3 residues: CSARPTGGQIDTQYF. The CDR3 DNA reads as TGCAGTGCTAGACCGACAGGGGGTCAAATAGATACGCAGTATTTT.

This chain connects TRBV7-8 to TRBJ2-3; weak D call: TRBD1 (6 bases). Per germline, CDR1 SGHVS and CDR2 FQNEAQ. The germline V and J ends were trimmed by 1 base and 2 bases, with 10 bases remaining between them. This CDR3 contains 15 residues. The CDR3 DNA sequence: TGTGCCAGCAGCTTAGTTTGGACAGACACAGATACGCAGTATTTT. This sequence encodes CASSLVWTDTDTQYF.

V gene TRBV6-2 or TRBV6-3 combines with J gene TRBJ2-7; tentatively, D is TRBD1 or TRBD2 (6 bases each). The CDR3 is 15 residues long. The V end was cut by 7 bases, the J end by 2 bases, with 18 bases between. CDR1 is MNHEY, CDR2 SVGEGT, per germline. The CDR3 sequence is CASIDHGGGPYEQYF. CDR3 DNA: TGTGCCAGCATCGACCACGGAGGGGGTCCCTACGAGCAGTACTTC.